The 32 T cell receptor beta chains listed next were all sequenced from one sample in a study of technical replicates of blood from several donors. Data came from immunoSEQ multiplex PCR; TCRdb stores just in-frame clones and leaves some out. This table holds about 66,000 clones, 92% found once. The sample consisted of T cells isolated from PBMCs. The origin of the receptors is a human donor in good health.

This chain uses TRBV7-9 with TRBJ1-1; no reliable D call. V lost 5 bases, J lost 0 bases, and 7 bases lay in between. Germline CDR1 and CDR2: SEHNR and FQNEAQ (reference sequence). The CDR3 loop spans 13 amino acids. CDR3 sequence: CASSGYMNTEAFF. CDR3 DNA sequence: TGTGCCAGCAGCGGTTACATGAACACTGAAGCTTTCTTT.

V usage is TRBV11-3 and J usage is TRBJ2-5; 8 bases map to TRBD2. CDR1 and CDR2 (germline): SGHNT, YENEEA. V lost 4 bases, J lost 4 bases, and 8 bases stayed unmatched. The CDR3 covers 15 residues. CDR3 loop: CASSSGGLGGETQYF. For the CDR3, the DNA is TGTGCCAGCAGCTCGGGGGGGCTAGGAGGAGAGACCCAGTACTTC.

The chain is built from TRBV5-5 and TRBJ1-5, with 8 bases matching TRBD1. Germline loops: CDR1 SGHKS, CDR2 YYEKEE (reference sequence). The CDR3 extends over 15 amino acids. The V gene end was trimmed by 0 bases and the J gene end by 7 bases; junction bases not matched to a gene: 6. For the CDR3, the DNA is TGTGCCAGCAGCTTGGAGCCAGGGGGCGGACAGCCCCAGCATTTT. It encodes CASSLEPGGGQPQHF.

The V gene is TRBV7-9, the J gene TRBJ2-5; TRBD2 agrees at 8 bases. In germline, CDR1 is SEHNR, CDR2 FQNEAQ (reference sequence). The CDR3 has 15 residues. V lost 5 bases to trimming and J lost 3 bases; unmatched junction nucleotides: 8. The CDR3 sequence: CASSPGLGFKETQYF. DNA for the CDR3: TGTGCCAGCAGCCCGGGACTAGGGTTCAAAGAGACCCAGTACTTC.

The CDR3 bases are TGTGCCAGCAGTTTACCCGACAGGTTGAGACCGTACTTC. This sequence encodes CASSLPDRLRPYF. The gene calls are TRBV27 and TRBJ2-7; a possible D gene is TRBD1 (6 bases). Per germline, CDR1 MNHEY and CDR2 SMNVEV (reference sequence). Trimming removed 2 bases at V and 12 bases at J, with 17 bases between. The CDR3 consists of 13 residues.

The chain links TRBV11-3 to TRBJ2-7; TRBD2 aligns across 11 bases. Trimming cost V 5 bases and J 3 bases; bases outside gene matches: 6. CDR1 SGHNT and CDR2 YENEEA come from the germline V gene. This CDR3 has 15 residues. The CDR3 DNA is TGTGCCAGCAGCCCTTTAACTAGCGGGAGCTACGAGCAGTACTTC. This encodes CASSPLTSGSYEQYF.

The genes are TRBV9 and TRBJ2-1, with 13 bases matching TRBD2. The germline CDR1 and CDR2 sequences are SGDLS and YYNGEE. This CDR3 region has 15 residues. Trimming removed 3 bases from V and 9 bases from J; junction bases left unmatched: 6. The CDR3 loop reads CASSALAGGLSEQFF. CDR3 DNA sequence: TGTGCCAGCAGCGCACTAGCGGGAGGGCTCAGTGAGCAGTTCTTC.

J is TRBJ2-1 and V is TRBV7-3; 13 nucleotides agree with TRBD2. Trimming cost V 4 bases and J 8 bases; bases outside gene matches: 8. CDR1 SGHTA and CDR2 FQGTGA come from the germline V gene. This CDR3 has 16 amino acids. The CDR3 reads CASSSRTSGRRDEQFF. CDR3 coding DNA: TGTGCCAGCAGCTCTCGGACTAGCGGGAGACGCGATGAGCAGTTCTTC. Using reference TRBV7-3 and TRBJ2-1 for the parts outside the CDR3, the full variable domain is GAGVSQTPSNKVTEKGKYVELRCDPISGHTALYWYRQSLGQGPEFLIYFQGTGAADDSGLPNDRFFAVRPEGSVSTLKIQRTERGDSAVYLCASSSRTSGRRDEQFFGPGTRLTVL.

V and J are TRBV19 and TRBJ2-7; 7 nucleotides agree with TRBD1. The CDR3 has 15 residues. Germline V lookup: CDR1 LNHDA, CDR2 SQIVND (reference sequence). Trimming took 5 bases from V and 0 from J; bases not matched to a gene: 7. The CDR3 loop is CASSGRTGPSYEQYF. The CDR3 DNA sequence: TGTGCCAGTAGTGGGCGGACAGGTCCCTCCTACGAGCAGTACTTC. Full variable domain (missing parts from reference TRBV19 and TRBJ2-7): DGGITQSPKYLFRKEGQNVTLSCEQNLNHDAMYWYRQDPGQGLRLIYYSQIVNDFQKGDIAEGYSVSREKKESFPLTVTSAQKNPTAFYLCASSGRTGPSYEQYFGPGTRLTVT.

The CDR3 is CASSVGSATDTQYF. The CDR3 DNA reads TGTGCCAGCAGCGTGGGTAGCGCGACAGATACGCAGTATTTT. This rearrangement joins TRBV9 to TRBJ2-3; D is perhaps TRBD2 (5 bases). The CDR3 loop spans 14 amino acids. Germline V gene sequence: CDR1 SGDLS, CDR2 YYNGEE. The V gene lost 2 bases and the J gene lost 3 bases, with 10 bases spanning the gap.

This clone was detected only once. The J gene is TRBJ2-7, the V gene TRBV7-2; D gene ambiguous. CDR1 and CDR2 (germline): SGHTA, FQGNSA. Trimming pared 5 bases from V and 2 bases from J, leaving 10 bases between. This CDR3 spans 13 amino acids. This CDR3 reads CASSQIPTYEQYF. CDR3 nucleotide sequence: TGTGCCAGCAGCCAAATTCCTACCTACGAGCAGTACTTC.

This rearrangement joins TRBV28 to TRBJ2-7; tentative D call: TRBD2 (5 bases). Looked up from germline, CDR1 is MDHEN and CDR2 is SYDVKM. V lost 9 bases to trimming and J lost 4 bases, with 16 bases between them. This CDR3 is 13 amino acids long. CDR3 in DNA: TGTGCCAGTCGGGATCCTATAAAGTACGAGCAGTACTTC. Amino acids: CASRDPIKYEQYF.

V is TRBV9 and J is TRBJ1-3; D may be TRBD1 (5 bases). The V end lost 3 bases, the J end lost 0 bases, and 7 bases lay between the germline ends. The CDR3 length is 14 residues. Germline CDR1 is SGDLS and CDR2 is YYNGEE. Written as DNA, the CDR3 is TGTGCCAGCAGCGCGACAGCCTCTGGAAACACCATATATTTT. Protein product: CASSATASGNTIYF.

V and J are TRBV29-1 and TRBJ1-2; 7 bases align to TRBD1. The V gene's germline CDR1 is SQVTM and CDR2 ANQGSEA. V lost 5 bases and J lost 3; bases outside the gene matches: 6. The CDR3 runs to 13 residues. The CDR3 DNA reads TGCAGCGTTCGGGACAGTGGGGACTATGGCTACACCTTC. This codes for CSVRDSGDYGYTF.

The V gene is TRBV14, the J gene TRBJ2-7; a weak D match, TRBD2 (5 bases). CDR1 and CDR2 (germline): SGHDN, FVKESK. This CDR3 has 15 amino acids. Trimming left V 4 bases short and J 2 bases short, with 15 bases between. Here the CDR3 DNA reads TGTGCCAGCAGCCGGGCCCGGGGTATGGCCTACGAGCAGTACTTC. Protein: CASSRARGMAYEQYF.

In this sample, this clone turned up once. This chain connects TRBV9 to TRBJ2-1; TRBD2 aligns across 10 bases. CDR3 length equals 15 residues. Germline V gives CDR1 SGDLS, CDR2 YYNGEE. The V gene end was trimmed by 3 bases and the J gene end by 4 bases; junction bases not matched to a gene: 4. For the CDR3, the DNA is TGTGCCAGCAGCGCCGGGACTAGCGCTTACAATGAGCAGTTCTTC. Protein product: CASSAGTSAYNEQFF. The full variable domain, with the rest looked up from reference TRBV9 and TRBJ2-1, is DSGVTQTPKHLITATGQRVTLRCSPRSGDLSVYWYQQSLDQGLQFLIQYYNGEERAKGNILERFSAQQFPDLHSELNLSSLELGDSALYFCASSAGTSAYNEQFFGPGTRLTVL.

CDR3 DNA: TGTGCCAGCAGCTTAGCGACAGGGAATCAGCCCCAGCATTTT. It codes for CASSLATGNQPQHF. V gene TRBV7-2 combines with J gene TRBJ1-5, with 7 bases aligning to TRBD1. Trimming took 0 bases from V and 4 from J; bases not matched to a gene: 0. CDR3 length equals 14 residues. CDR1 and CDR2 from the germline V gene are SGHTA and FQGNSA. Looking up the rest from reference TRBV7-2 and TRBJ1-5 gives the full variable domain: GAGVSQSPSNKVTEKGKDVELRCDPISGHTALYWYRQSLGQGLEFLIYFQGNSAPDKSGLPSDRFSAERTGGSVSTLTIQRTQQEDSAVYLCASSLATGNQPQHFGDGTRLSIL.

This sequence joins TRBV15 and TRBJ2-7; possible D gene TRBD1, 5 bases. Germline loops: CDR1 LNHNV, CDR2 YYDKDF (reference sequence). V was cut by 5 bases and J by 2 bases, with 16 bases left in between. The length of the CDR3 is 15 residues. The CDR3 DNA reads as TGTGCCACCAGCTCTGAGTGGGGCAGGGCCTACGAGCAGTACTTC. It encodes CATSSEWGRAYEQYF.

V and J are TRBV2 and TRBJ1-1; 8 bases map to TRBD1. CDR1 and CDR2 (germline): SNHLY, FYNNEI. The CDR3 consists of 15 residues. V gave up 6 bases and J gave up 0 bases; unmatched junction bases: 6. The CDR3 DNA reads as TGTGCCAGCAGAAACAGGGGGTATTTGAACACTGAAGCTTTCTTT. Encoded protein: CASRNRGYLNTEAFF.

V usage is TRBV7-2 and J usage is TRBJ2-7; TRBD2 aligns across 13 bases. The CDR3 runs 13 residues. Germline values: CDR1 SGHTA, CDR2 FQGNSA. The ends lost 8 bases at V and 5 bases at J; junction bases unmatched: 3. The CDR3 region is CASRTSGSNEQYF. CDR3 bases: TGTGCCAGCCGGACTAGCGGGAGTAACGAGCAGTACTTC.

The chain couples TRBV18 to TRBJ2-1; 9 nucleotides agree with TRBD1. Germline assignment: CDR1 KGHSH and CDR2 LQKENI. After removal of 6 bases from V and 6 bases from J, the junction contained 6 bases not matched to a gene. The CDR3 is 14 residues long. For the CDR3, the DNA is TGTGCCAGCTCGGGGACAGGGTTGGTCAATGAGCAGTTCTTC. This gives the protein CASSGTGLVNEQFF.

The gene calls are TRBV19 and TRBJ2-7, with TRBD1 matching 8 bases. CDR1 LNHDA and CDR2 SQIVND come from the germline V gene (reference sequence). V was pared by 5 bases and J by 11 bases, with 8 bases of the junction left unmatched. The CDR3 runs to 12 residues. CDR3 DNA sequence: TGTGCCAGTAGTGCGTACAGGGGGACGAAGTACTTC. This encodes CASSAYRGTKYF.

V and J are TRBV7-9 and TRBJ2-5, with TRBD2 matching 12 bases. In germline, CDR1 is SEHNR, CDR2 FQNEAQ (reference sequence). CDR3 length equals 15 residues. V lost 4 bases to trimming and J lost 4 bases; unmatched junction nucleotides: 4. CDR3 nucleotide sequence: TGTGCCAGCAGCTCCTCTAGCGGGAGGGGAGAGACCCAGTACTTC. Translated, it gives CASSSSSGRGETQYF.

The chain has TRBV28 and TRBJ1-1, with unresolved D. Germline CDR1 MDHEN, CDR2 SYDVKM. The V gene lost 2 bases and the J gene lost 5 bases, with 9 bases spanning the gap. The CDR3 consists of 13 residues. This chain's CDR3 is CASSLGRWTEAFF. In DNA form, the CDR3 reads TGTGCCAGCAGTTTAGGGAGATGGACTGAAGCTTTCTTT.

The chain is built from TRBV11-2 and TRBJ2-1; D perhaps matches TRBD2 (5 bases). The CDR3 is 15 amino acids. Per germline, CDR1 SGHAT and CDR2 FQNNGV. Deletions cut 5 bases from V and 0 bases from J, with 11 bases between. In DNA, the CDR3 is TGTGCCAGCAGCCCGGACTTGAGCTCCTACAATGAGCAGTTCTTC. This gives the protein CASSPDLSSYNEQFF.

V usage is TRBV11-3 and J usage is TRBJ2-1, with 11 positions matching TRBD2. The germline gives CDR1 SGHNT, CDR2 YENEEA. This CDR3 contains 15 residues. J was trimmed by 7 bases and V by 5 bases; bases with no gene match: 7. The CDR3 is CASSRTSGRDNEQFF. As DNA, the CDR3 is TGTGCCAGCAGCCGAACTAGCGGGAGAGATAATGAGCAGTTCTTC.

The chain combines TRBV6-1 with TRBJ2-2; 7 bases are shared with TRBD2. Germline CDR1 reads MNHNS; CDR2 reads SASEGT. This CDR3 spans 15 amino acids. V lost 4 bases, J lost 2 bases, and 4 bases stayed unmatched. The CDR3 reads CASSGLAVNTGELFF. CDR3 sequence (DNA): TGTGCCAGCAGTGGCCTAGCGGTTAACACCGGGGAGCTGTTTTTT.

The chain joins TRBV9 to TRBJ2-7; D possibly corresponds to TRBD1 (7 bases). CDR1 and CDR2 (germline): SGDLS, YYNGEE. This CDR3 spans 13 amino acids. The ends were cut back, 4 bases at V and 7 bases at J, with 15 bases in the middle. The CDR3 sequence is CASSPNQGGEQYF. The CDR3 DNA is TGTGCCAGCAGCCCGAACCAGGGGGGAGAGCAGTACTTC. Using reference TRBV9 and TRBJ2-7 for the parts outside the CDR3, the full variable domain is DSGVTQTPKHLITATGQRVTLRCSPRSGDLSVYWYQQSLDQGLQFLIQYYNGEERAKGNILERFSAQQFPDLHSELNLSSLELGDSALYFCASSPNQGGEQYFGPGTRLTVT.

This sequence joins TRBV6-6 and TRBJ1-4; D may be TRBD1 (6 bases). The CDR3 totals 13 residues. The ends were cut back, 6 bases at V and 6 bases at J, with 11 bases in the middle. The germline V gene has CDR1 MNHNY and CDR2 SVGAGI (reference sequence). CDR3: CASSLGQYEKLFF. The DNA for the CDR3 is TGTGCCAGCAGCCTAGGACAGTATGAAAAACTGTTTTTT.

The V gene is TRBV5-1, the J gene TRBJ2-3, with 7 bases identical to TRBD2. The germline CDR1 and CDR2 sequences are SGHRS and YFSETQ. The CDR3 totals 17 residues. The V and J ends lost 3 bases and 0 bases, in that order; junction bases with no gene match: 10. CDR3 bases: TGCGCCAGCAGCTCTCTTTCCGGCGGGAGCAGCACAGATACGCAGTATTTT. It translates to CASSSLSGGSSTDTQYF.

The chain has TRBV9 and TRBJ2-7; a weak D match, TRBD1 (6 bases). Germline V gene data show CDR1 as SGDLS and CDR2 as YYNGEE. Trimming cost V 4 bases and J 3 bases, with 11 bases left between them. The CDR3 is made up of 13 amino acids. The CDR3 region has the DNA TGTGCCAGCAGCTTTGGGACACTCTACGAGCAGTACTTC. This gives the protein CASSFGTLYEQYF.

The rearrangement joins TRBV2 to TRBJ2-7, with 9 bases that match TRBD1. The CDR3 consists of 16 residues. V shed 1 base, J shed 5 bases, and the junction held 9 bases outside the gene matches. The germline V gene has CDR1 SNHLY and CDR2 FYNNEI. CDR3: CASSEGDREITHEQYF. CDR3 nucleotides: TGTGCCAGCAGTGAAGGGGACAGGGAGATAACCCACGAGCAGTACTTC.